This TCR beta chain is drawn from a study of T cell repertoires in ileal Crohn's disease. Study summary: At surgery, less than 45% of patients smoked, with median disease duration about eight years. Thiopurines (approximately 10) or anti-TNF agents (around 17) were given postoperatively to about half.

With 3 bases clipped from V and 7 bases from J, the junction kept 4 bases outside the gene matches. Per the germline V gene, CDR1 is GTSNPN and CDR2 is SVGIG (reference sequence). CDR3 size: 13 residues. Libraries were prepared by immunoSEQ multiplex PCR; TCRdb keeps only in-frame clonotypes and omits some of them. The data contain roughly 6,800 clones, less than 80% of them singletons. Time point reported: proximal margin of the surgical specimen (macroscopically non-inflamed). The chain combines TRBV30 with TRBJ1-5; 9 bases match TRBD1. The sequenced material came from ileal tissue. The TCR originated in an adult with Crohn's disease. The CDR3 DNA sequence: TGTGCCTGGAGCAGACAGGGGGACCAGCCCCAGCATTTT. Its translation: CAWSRQGDQPQHF.